Below, one T cell receptor (beta chain) is given with its context. The data belong to a study of blood T cell repertoires in COVID-19. The CDR3 consists of 15 residues. Germline V CDR1 and CDR2: SQVTM, ANQGSEA. Trimming at V came to 7 bases and at J to 4 bases, leaving 14 bases not matched to a gene. The data were produced by immunoSEQ multiplex PCR, yet TCRdb's version contains in-frame clones alone and is incomplete. Of a few hundred thousand clones listed, roughly nine tenths are singletons. V usage is TRBV29-1 and J usage is TRBJ2-7; 9 nucleotides align to TRBD1. The TCR originated in a man aged 55 to 70 who had recovered from COVID-19. The material sequenced was peripheral blood. The CDR3 loop is CSAKAGQGKMYEQYF. CDR3 sequence (DNA): TGCAGCGCCAAAGCGGGACAGGGAAAGATGTACGAGCAGTACTTC.